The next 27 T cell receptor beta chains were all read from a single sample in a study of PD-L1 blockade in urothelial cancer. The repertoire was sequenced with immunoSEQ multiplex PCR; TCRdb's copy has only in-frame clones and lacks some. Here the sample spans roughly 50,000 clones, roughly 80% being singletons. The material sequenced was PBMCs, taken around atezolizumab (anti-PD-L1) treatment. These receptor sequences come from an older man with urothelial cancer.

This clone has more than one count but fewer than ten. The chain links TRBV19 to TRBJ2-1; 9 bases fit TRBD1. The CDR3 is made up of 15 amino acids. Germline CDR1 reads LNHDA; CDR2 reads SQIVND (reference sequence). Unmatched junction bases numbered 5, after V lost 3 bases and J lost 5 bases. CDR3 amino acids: CASSISTGGNNEQFF. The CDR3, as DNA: TGTGCCAGTAGTATCTCGACAGGGGGAAACAATGAGCAGTTCTTC.

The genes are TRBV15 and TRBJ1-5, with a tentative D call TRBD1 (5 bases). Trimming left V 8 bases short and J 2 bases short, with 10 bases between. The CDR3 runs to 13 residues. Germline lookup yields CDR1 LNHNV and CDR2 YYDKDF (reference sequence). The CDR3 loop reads CATSRVGNQPQHF. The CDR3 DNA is TGTGCCACCTCCAGGGTGGGCAATCAGCCCCAGCATTTT. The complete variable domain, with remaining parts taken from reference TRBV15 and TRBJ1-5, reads DAMVIQNPRYQVTQFGKPVTLSCSQTLNHNVMYWYQQKSSQAPKLLFHYYDKDFNNEADTPDNFQSRRPNTSFCFLDIRSPGLGDTAMYLCATSRVGNQPQHFGDGTRLSIL.

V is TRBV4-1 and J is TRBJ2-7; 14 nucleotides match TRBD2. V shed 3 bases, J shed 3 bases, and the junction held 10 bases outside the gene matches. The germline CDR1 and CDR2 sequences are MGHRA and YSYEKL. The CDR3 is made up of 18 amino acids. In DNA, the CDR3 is TGCGCCAGCAGCCAGTCTGGACTAGCGGGAGGAATCCACTACGAGCAGTACTTC. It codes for CASSQSGLAGGIHYEQYF.

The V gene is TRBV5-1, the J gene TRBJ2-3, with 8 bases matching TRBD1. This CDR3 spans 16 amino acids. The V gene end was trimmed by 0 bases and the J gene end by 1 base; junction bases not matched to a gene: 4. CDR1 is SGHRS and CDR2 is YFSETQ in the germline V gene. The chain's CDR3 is CASSLATGAGTDTQYF. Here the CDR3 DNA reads TGCGCCAGCAGCTTGGCGACAGGGGCGGGCACAGATACGCAGTATTTT.

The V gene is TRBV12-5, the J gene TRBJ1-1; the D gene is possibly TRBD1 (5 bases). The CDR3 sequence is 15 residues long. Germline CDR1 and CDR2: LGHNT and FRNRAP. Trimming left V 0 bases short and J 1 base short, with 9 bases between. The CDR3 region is CASGLVRGGNTEAFF. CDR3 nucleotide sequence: TGTGCTAGTGGTTTGGTACGCGGGGGGAACACTGAAGCTTTCTTT.

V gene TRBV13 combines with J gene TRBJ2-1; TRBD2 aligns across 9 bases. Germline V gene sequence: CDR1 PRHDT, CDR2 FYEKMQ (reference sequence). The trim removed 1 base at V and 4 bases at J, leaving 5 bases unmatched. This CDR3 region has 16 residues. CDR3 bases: TGTGCCAGCAGCTTAGCCCGGACTAGCGCTTACAATGAGCAGTTCTTC. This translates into CASSLARTSAYNEQFF. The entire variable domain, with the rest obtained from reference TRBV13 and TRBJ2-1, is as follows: AAGVIQSPRHLIKEKRETATLKCYPIPRHDTVYWYQQGPGQDPQFLISFYEKMQSDKGSIPDRFSAQQFSDYHSELNMSSLELGDSALYFCASSLARTSAYNEQFFGPGTRLTVL.

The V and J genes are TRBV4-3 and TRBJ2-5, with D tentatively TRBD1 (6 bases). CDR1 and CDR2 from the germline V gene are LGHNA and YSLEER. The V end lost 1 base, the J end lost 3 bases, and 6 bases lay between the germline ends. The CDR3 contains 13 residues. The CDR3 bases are TGCGCCAGCAGCCAAGGGACAGAAGAGACCCAGTACTTC. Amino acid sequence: CASSQGTEETQYF.

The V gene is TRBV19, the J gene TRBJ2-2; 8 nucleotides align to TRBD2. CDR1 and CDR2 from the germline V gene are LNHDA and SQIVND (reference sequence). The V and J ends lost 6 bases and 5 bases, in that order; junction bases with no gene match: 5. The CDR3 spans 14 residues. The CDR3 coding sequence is TGTGCCAGTAGAAGGGGCGGGGGGACCGGGGAGCTGTTTTTT. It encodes CASRRGGGTGELFF.

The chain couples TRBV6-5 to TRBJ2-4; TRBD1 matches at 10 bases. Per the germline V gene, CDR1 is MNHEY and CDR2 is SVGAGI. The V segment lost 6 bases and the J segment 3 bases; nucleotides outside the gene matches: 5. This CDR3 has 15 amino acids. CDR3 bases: TGTGCCAGCAGCCGACAGGGGGCCAGCAAAAACATTCAGTACTTC. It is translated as CASSRQGASKNIQYF.

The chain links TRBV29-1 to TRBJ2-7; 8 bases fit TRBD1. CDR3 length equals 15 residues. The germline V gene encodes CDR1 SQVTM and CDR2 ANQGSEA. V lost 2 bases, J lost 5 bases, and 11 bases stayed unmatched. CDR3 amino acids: CSVEHGQGRLNEQYF. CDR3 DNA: TGCAGCGTTGAACACGGACAGGGCAGGTTGAACGAGCAGTACTTC.

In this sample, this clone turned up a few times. The CDR3 coding sequence is TGTGCCTTACGACGCGGGGAGAAAGGTGGAAACACCATATATTTT. It translates to CALRRGEKGGNTIYF. The rearrangement links TRBV10-3 to TRBJ1-3, with D unclear. Deletions cut 11 bases from V and 3 bases from J, with 20 bases between. This CDR3 is built from 15 residues. Germline loops: CDR1 ENHRY, CDR2 SYGVKD.

The chain's CDR3 is CASSLGQGWYEQYF. The CDR3 DNA is TGTGCCAGCAGCTTGGGCCAGGGTTGGTACGAGCAGTACTTC. This chain connects TRBV5-6 to TRBJ2-7, with D possibly TRBD1 on 5 matching bases. Germline-derived CDR1 and CDR2 are SGHDT and YYEEEE. This CDR3 has 14 residues. V was shortened by 0 bases and J by 4 bases, with 11 bases between the two germline ends.

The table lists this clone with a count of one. The CDR3 loop reads CASRKREGTDTQYF. The CDR3 region has the DNA TGTGCCAGTAGAAAGCGGGAGGGCACAGATACGCAGTATTTT. The chain employs TRBV19 and TRBJ2-3, with TRBD2 matching 9 bases. V lost 6 bases and J lost 1; bases outside the gene matches: 2. CDR3 length equals 14 residues. CDR1 is LNHDA and CDR2 is SQIVND in the germline V gene (reference sequence).

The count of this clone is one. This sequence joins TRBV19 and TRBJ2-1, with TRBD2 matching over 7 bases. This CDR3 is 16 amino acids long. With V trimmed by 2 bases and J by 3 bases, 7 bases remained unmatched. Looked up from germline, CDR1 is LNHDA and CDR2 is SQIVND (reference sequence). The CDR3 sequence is CASSIKGGSFYNEQFF. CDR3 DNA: TGTGCCAGTAGTATAAAGGGCGGGAGCTTCTACAATGAGCAGTTCTTC.

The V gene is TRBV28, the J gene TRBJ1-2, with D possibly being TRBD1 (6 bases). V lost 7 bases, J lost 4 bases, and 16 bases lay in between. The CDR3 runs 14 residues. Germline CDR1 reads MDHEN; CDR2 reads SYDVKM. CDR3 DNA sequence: TGTGCCAGCACTTCTGGAGTAGGGGGCTATGGCTACACCTTC. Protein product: CASTSGVGGYGYTF.

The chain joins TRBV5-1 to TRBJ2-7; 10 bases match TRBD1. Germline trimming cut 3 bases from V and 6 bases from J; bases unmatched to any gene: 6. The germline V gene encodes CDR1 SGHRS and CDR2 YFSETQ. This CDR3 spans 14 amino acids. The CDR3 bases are TGCGCCAGCAGCTGGGGGGGGACAGGGGTCGAGCAGTACTTC. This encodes CASSWGGTGVEQYF.

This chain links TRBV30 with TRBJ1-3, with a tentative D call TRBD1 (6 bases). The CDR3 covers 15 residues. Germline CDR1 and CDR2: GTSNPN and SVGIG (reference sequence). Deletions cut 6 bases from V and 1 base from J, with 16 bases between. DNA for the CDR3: TGTGCCTGTGCCAGGGGCGACTATTCTGGAAACACCATATATTTT. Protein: CACARGDYSGNTIYF.

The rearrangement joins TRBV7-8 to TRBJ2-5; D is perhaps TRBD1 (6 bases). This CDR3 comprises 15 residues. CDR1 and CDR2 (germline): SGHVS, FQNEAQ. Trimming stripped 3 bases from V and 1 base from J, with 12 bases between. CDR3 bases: TGTGCCAGCAGCTTTGGTGGGACACTCCAAGAGACCCAGTACTTC. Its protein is CASSFGGTLQETQYF.

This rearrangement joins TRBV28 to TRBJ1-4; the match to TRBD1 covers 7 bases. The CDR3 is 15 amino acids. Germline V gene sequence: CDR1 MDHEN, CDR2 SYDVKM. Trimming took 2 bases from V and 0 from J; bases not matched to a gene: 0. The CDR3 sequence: CASSLRGPTNEKLFF. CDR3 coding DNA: TGTGCCAGCAGTTTAAGGGGGCCAACTAATGAAAAACTGTTTTTT.

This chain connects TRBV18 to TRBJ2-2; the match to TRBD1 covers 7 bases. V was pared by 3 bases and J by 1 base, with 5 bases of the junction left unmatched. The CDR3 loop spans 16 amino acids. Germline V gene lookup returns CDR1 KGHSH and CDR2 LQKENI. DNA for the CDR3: TGTGCCAGCTCACCCACAGGGGCCAAGAACACCGGGGAGCTGTTTTTT. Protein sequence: CASSPTGAKNTGELFF.

The CDR3 DNA follows: TGTGCCAGCACCCCGGGAGGCCTACAAGAGACCCAGTACTTC. Translated: CASTPGGLQETQYF. The chain links TRBV7-9 to TRBJ2-5; 7 bases map to TRBD2. With V trimmed by 7 bases and J by 2 bases, 7 bases remained unmatched. This CDR3 has 14 residues. CDR1 is SEHNR and CDR2 is FQNEAQ in the germline V gene (reference sequence).

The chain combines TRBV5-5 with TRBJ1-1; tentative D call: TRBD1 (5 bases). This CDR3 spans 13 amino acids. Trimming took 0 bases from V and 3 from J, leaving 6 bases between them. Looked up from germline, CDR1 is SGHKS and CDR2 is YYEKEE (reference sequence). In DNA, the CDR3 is TGTGCCAGCAGCTTGGTCAGGGACACTGAAGCTTTCTTT. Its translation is CASSLVRDTEAFF.

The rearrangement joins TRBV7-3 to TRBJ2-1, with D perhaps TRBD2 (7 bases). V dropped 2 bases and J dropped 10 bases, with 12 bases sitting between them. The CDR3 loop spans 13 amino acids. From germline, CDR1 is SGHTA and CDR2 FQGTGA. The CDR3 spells CASSLGGGQEQFF. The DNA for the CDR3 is TGTGCCAGCAGCTTAGGCGGGGGACAAGAGCAGTTCTTC. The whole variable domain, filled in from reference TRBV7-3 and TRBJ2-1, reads GAGVSQTPSNKVTEKGKYVELRCDPISGHTALYWYRQSLGQGPEFLIYFQGTGAADDSGLPNDRFFAVRPEGSVSTLKIQRTERGDSAVYLCASSLGGGQEQFFGPGTRLTVL.

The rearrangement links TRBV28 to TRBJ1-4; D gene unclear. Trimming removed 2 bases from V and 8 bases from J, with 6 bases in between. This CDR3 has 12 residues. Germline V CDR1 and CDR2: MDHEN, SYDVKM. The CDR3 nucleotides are TGTGCCAGCAGTTTAAGTAGCGAAAAACTGTTTTTT. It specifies CASSLSSEKLFF.

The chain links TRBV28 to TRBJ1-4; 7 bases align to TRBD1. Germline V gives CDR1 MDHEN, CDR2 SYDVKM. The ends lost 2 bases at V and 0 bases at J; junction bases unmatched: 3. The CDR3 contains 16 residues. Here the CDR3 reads CASSLEGATTNEKLFF. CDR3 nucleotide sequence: TGTGCCAGCAGTTTAGAGGGGGCCACAACTAATGAAAAACTGTTTTTT. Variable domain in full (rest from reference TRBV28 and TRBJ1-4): DVKVTQSSRYLVKRTGEKVFLECVQDMDHENMFWYRQDPGLGLRLIYFSYDVKMKEKGDIPEGYSVSREKKERFSLILESASTNQTSMYLCASSLEGATTNEKLFFGSGTQLSVL.

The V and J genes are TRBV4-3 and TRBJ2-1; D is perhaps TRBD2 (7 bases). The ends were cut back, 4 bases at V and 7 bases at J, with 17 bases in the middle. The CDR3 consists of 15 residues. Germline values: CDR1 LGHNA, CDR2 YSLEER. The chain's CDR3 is CASSPSWGGFNEQFF. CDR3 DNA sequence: TGCGCCAGCAGCCCTAGTTGGGGGGGCTTTAATGAGCAGTTCTTC.

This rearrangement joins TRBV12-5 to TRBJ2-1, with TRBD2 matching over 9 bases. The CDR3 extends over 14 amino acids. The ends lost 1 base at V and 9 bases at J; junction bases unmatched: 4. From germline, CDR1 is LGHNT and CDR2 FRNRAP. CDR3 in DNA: TGTGCTAGTGGTTTGGGACTAGCGGCTGGTGAGCAGTTCTTC. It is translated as CASGLGLAAGEQFF.